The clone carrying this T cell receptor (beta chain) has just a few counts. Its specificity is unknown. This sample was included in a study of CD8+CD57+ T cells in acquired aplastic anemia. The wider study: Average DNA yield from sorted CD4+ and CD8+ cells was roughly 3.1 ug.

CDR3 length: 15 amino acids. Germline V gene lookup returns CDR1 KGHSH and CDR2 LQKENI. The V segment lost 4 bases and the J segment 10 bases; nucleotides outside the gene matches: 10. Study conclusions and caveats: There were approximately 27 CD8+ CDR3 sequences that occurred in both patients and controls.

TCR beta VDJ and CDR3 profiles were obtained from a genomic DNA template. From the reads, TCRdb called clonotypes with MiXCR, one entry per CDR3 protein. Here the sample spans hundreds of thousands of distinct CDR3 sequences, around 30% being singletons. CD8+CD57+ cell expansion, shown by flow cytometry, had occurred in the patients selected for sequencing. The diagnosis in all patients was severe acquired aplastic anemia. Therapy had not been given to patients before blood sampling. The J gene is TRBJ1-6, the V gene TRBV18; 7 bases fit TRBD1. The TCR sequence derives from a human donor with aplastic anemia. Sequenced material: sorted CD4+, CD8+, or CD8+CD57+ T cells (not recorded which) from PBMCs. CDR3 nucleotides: TGTGCCAGCTCACGTACAGGGGACGTTGGATCACCCCTCCACTTT. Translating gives CASSRTGDVGSPLHF.